Each of the 4 T cell receptor beta chains below was sequenced from the same sample in a study of cytomegalovirus exposure and HLA in healthy donors. Primers included in the PCR were 60 Vbeta and 13 Jbeta primers. Method: immunoSEQ multiplex PCR; TCRdb's copy keeps in-frame clones and lacks some. The sample comprises about 170,000 clones, roughly 80% of which are singletons, and around 2% rests with the top ten. Specimen: PBMCs. The origin of the receptors is a female donor in good health and CMV-seronegative.

The chain links TRBV4-1 to TRBJ1-3; 8 nucleotides align to TRBD1. Trimming removed 3 bases from V and 1 base from J; junction bases left unmatched: 8. The CDR3 is 17 amino acids. Germline V gene data show CDR1 as MGHRA and CDR2 as YSYEKL. The DNA for the CDR3 is TGCGCCAGCAGCCAGCAGGACAGGGCTGGATCTGGAAACACCATATATTTT. Translated, it gives CASSQQDRAGSGNTIYF.

This clone was detected only a few times. The chain recombines TRBV6-5 with TRBJ2-2, with 7 bases that match TRBD2. Germline V gene sequence: CDR1 MNHEY, CDR2 SVGAGI. Trimming removed 0 bases from V and 1 base from J; junction bases left unmatched: 2. The CDR3 loop spans 16 amino acids. CDR3: CASSYSASGNTGELFF. The CDR3 coding sequence is TGTGCCAGCAGTTACTCGGCTAGCGGGAACACCGGGGAGCTGTTTTTT.

As to this clone: Other DNA sequences in the same sample also yield this CDR3. Written as DNA, the CDR3 is TGCGCCAGCAGCTTGGCGACAGGGACCGAAGCTTTCTTT. Translated: CASSLATGTEAFF. The gene calls are TRBV5-1 and TRBJ1-1; 7 nucleotides line up with TRBD1. The CDR3 totals 13 residues. The germline V gene encodes CDR1 SGHRS and CDR2 YFSETQ. Losses at the gene ends were 0 bases for V and 8 bases for J; bases not matched to a gene: 4.

In DNA form, the CDR3 reads TGTGCCAGCAGCGTCGACAGTGGACAGCCCCAGCATTTT. Protein product: CASSVDSGQPQHF. V gene TRBV2 combines with J gene TRBJ1-5, with D possibly being TRBD1 (5 bases). The germline gives CDR1 SNHLY, CDR2 FYNNEI. The CDR3 loop spans 13 amino acids. V lost 6 bases and J 7 bases, leaving 13 bases between the germline ends.